This record concerns one TCR beta chain sequence. Per the original methods: Amplified reference gene primers provided the basis for estimating nucleated cell counts. Only in-frame clones appear in the TCRdb table, and some are missing; sequencing was by immunoSEQ multiplex PCR. That table is the source of V, J and clone size, and D and trimming were worked out from the DNA. Of roughly 250,000 clones in the sample, around 87% were seen once. The recovered donors of Cohort 3 showed two negative PCRs, clearance, or symptom resolution. This record comes from a study of blood T cell repertoires in COVID-19. Study-wide background: Samples taken during acute and convalescent COVID-19 were collected in the United States, Italy and Spain. The cDNA or gDNA used as material had been derived from T cells, B-cell-depleted T cells, or PBMCs.

From germline, CDR1 is SGHTA and CDR2 FQGNSA. V trimming: 1 base; J trimming: 9 bases; junction bases outside the gene matches: 6. CDR3 length: 14 residues. The origin of this receptor is a woman in her fifties or sixties who had recovered from COVID-19. The rearrangement uses TRBV7-2 and TRBJ1-5, with 7 bases aligning to TRBD1. Sequenced sample: PBMCs or T cells enriched from blood (not recorded which). The CDR3 bases are TGTGCCAGCAGCTTAGAGCTGACAGGGACGCCCCAGCATTTT. Amino acids: CASSLELTGTPQHF.